The subject of this entry is one T cell receptor beta chain. As yet, its antigen is unknown. The germline V and J ends were trimmed by 8 bases and 4 bases, with 14 bases remaining between them. Germline loops: CDR1 MNHEY, CDR2 SMNVEV (reference sequence). CDR3 length equals 14 residues. These data are taken from a study of regulatory T cells in long-lasting Graves disease. Study observations and caveats: Persistent Graves' patients showed a TCR diversity that was lower than that of newly diagnosed ones.

Time point of the sample: persistent/refractory GD, antithyroid drugs over 5 years with positive TRAb. PBMC RNA served as the TCR library source. Recruitment took place at an endocrinology department in Xi'an, China. Assembly of TCR beta libraries relied on iRepertoire HTBI primers together with Arm-PCR of CDR3 regions. Original analysis: Identified across the samples were 55 to 75 TRBV segments and around 14 TRBJ segments. TCRdb processed the multiplex PCR reads anew with MiXCR; each CDR3 protein has one entry. None of the V and J calls come from the authors' own analysis; TCRdb made them. The repertoire includes some 370,000 distinct CDR3 sequences, 20% to 25% of them detected once, and 25% to 30% sits in the top ten.

The material sequenced was peripheral blood mononuclear cells (PBMCs), taken when the disease was refractory, from a patient treated with antithyroid drugs. The genes are TRBV27 and TRBJ2-2; D is possibly TRBD2 (7 bases). The sequence was collected from a woman between 40 and 50 years old with Graves disease. Here the CDR3 DNA reads TGTGCCAGCGGGGCGGGGGCCGGCACCGGGGAGCTGTTTTTT. It yields the protein CASGAGAGTGELFF.